The present T cell receptor beta chain was sequenced within a study of tumor-infiltrating lymphocytes in primary liver carcinoma. The researchers produced TCR beta cDNA from around 500 ng total RNA with a constant-region primer. Slightly modified ARM-PCR served as the procedure for the TCR beta libraries. These libraries came from three rounds of nested multiplex PCR. TRBV1-TRBV30 forward and Cbeta reverse primers drove the first two approximately 10-cycle rounds. TCRdb analysed the multiplex PCR reads with MiXCR anew, one entry per CDR3 protein. Of about 330,000 distinct CDR3 sequences in the sample, less than 70% were seen once. The CDR3 spans 12 residues. Per germline, CDR1 SQVTM and CDR2 ANQGSEA. Alongside blood RNA obtained from unsorted whole blood, germline DNA was also extracted. On this clonotype itself: One end of the junction fails to match germline, which may point to a read error.

The sequence was obtained from a man aged 35-49 years with primary liver carcinoma and hepatitis B virus infection. Sequenced: peripheral blood. This sequence joins TRBV29-1 and TRBJ2-3; perhaps TRBD2 as D (6 bases). CDR3 in amino acids: CSGDGEADMQYF. As DNA, the CDR3 is TGCAGCGGCGACGGGGAGGCAGATATGCAGTATTTT.